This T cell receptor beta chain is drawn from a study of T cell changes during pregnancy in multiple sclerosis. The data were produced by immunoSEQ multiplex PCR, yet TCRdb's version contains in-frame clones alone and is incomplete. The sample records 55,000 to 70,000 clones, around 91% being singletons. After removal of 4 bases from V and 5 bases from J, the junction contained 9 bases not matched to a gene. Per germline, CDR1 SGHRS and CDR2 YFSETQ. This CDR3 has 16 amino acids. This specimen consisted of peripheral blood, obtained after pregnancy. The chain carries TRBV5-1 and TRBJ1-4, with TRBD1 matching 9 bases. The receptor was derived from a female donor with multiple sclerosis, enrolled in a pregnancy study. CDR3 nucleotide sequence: TGCGCCAGCAGCATGCCGACAGGGGGGCTGAATGAAAAACTGTTTTTT. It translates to CASSMPTGGLNEKLFF.